The sequence of this T cell receptor beta chain was determined in a study of cytomegalovirus exposure and HLA in healthy donors. V lost 0 bases, J lost 8 bases, and 16 bases lay in between. This CDR3 spans 15 amino acids. Germline CDR1 and CDR2: MNHEY and SVGAGI. This clone has just a few counts. PCR employed 60 Vbeta and 13 Jbeta primers. TCRdb's table, derived via immunoSEQ multiplex PCR, lists solely in-frame clones and lacks some. Found here are approximately 170,000 clones, roughly 79% of them singletons; the top ten hold around 2%. Sequencing was done on a sample of PBMCs. This receptor was identified in a woman in her thirties in good health and CMV-seropositive. The chain links TRBV6-5 to TRBJ1-2, with a possible D match to TRBD1 (5 bases). The CDR3 loop is CASSYSPPREEGYTF. CDR3 sequence (DNA): TGTGCCAGCAGTTACTCGCCCCCCAGGGAGGAGGGCTACACCTTC.